The 30 T cell receptor beta chains presented below share a single source sample, sequenced in a study of blood T cell repertoires in COVID-19. Assay used: immunoSEQ multiplex PCR; TCRdb lists only in-frame clones, some missing. The sample lists 30,000 to 40,000 clones; 85% were seen once. Source material: peripheral blood. The receptors were gathered from a human donor with acute or convalescent COVID-19. The donor label of this sample is uncertain.

J is TRBJ1-1 and V is TRBV6-5; tentative D call: TRBD1 (6 bases). CDR3 length equals 13 residues. CDR1 is MNHEY and CDR2 is SVGAGI in the germline V gene. The V and J ends lost 6 bases and 1 base respectively, with 9 bases between them. The chain's CDR3 is CASRDRPNTEAFF. CDR3 nucleotide sequence: TGTGCCAGCAGGGACAGACCGAACACTGAAGCTTTCTTT.

This chain uses TRBV7-9 with TRBJ2-7; TRBD1 is a possible D gene (5 bases). Germline CDR1 reads SEHNR; CDR2 reads FQNEAQ (reference sequence). V was trimmed by 6 bases and J by 3 bases, leaving 12 bases between them. This CDR3 is built from 13 residues. CDR3 amino acids: CASRGRANYEQYF. The CDR3 region has the DNA TGTGCCAGCAGAGGCAGGGCGAACTACGAGCAGTACTTC.

This sequence joins TRBV5-1 and TRBJ1-6; TRBD1 aligns across 9 bases. This CDR3 region has 14 residues. Germline values: CDR1 SGHRS, CDR2 YFSETQ. J gave up 15 bases and V 2 bases, and 9 bases lay outside the gene matches. The CDR3, as DNA: TGCGCCAGCAGCTTTAATGGGGAGACAGGGGGCCTCCACTTT. Amino acid sequence: CASSFNGETGGLHF. The complete variable domain, with remaining parts taken from reference TRBV5-1 and TRBJ1-6, reads KAGVTQTPRYLIKTRGQQVTLSCSPISGHRSVSWYQQTPGQGLQFLFEYFSETQRNKGNFPGRFSGRQFSNSRSEMNVSTLELGDSALYLCASSFNGETGGLHFGNGTRLTVT.

This CDR3 is CASGLTGETQYF. The DNA for the CDR3 is TGTGCTAGTGGTTTGACGGGGGAGACCCAGTACTTC. The chain uses TRBV12-5 and TRBJ2-5; TRBD2 might be the D (5 bases). The CDR3 contains 12 residues. The V end was cut by 2 bases, the J end by 5 bases, with 6 bases between. Germline CDR1 and CDR2: LGHNT and FRNRAP.

The rearrangement joins TRBV28 to TRBJ1-2, with 8 bases matching TRBD1. V gave up 5 bases and J gave up 4 bases; unmatched junction bases: 6. The CDR3 is 14 residues long. The germline CDR1 and CDR2 sequences are MDHEN and SYDVKM. As DNA, the CDR3 is TGTGCCAGCAGTCCCGGACAGGGACCCTATGGCTACACCTTC. Translating it yields CASSPGQGPYGYTF.

V usage is TRBV9 and J usage is TRBJ2-2, with unresolved D. Deletions cut 0 bases from V and 9 bases from J, with 15 bases between. The CDR3 sequence is 15 residues long. Germline V gives CDR1 SGDLS, CDR2 YYNGEE. CDR3 nucleotides: TGTGCCAGCAGCGTAGCTCTGGGCATGACCCGGGAGCTGTTTTTT. This gives the protein CASSVALGMTRELFF. The entire variable domain, with the rest obtained from reference TRBV9 and TRBJ2-2, is as follows: DSGVTQTPKHLITATGQRVTLRCSPRSGDLSVYWYQQSLDQGLQFLIQYYNGEERAKGNILERFSAQQFPDLHSELNLSSLELGDSALYFCASSVALGMTRELFFGEGSRLTVL.

V usage is TRBV6-2 or TRBV6-3 and J usage is TRBJ2-1; 7 bases line up with TRBD2. The CDR3 covers 15 residues. Looked up from germline, CDR1 is MNHEY and CDR2 is SVGEGT. J gave up 10 bases and V 5 bases, and 14 bases lay outside the gene matches. The CDR3 here is CASSVAAGVLHEQFF. DNA for the CDR3: TGTGCCAGCAGTGTGGCGGCGGGAGTTTTGCACGAGCAGTTCTTC.

The chain has TRBV11-3 and TRBJ1-1; no clear D. V lost 0 bases and J lost 5, with 7 bases in between. CDR1 and CDR2 from the germline V gene are SGHNT and YENEEA. This CDR3 region has 13 residues. CDR3 DNA sequence: TGTGCCAGCAGCTTAGAGTGGAGAACTGAAGCTTTCTTT. This encodes CASSLEWRTEAFF.

The rearrangement uses TRBV7-8 and TRBJ2-1; a weak D match, TRBD1 (5 bases). Trimming took 2 bases from V and 5 from J, leaving 34 bases between them. This CDR3 has 22 residues. The germline gives CDR1 SGHVS, CDR2 FQNEAQ. The CDR3: CASSLFVGETVPTFGAHNEQFF. The CDR3 bases are TGTGCCAGCAGCTTATTCGTGGGCGAAACAGTCCCGACTTTTGGGGCTCACAATGAGCAGTTCTTC.

This clone was seen a handful of times. The CDR3 here is CASSLVYPTGGSYGYTF. The CDR3 region has the DNA TGTGCCAGCAGCTTAGTCTATCCGACAGGGGGATCCTATGGCTACACCTTC. The chain joins TRBV11-3 to TRBJ1-2; 9 positions agree with TRBD1. Germline V gene lookup returns CDR1 SGHNT and CDR2 YENEEA. The CDR3 consists of 17 residues. Germline trimming cut 1 base from V and 4 bases from J; bases unmatched to any gene: 10.

This clone occurred a few times. A read error may produce the germline difference seen at one junction end. V and J are TRBV28 and TRBJ2-1, with TRBD1 as a possible D gene (5 bases). CDR1 and CDR2 (germline): MDHEN, SYDVKM. This CDR3 is 11 amino acids long. CDR3 amino acids: CASTSQAPKVF. The CDR3 DNA reads TGTGCCAGCACCTCACAGGCCCCTAAGGTCTTC. The whole variable domain, remainder taken from reference TRBV28 and TRBJ2-1, is DVKVTQSSRYLVKRTGEKVFLECVQDMDHENMFWYRQDPGLGLRLIYFSYDVKMKEKGDIPEGYSVSREKKERFSLILESASTNQTSMYLCASTSQAPKVFGPGTRLTVL.

The chain carries TRBV7-9 and TRBJ1-1; a weak D match, TRBD1 (6 bases). CDR1 is SEHNR and CDR2 is FQNEAQ in the germline V gene (reference sequence). This CDR3 region has 14 residues. V lost 5 bases to trimming and J lost 1 base, with 11 bases between them. This CDR3 reads CASSSQGQNTEAFF. DNA for the CDR3: TGTGCCAGCAGCAGTCAGGGGCAGAACACTGAAGCTTTCTTT.

This chain connects TRBV6-5 to TRBJ2-1; 11 bases are a match to TRBD2. Germline trimming cut 6 bases from V and 4 bases from J; bases unmatched to any gene: 5. The germline V gene encodes CDR1 MNHEY and CDR2 SVGAGI. The CDR3 is made up of 15 amino acids. For the CDR3, the DNA is TGTGCCAGCAGGGCAACTAGCGGGGGTTACAATGAGCAGTTCTTC. Its protein is CASRATSGGYNEQFF.

The sample holds a few counts of this clone. This chain joins TRBV2 and TRBJ1-1; D is possibly TRBD1 (6 bases). The CDR3 runs to 14 residues. Germline CDR1 is SNHLY and CDR2 is FYNNEI. The V and J ends lost 4 bases and 4 bases respectively, with 13 bases between them. The CDR3 DNA reads as TGTGCCAGCAGTGTACAGGGTTATGGCACTGAAGCTTTCTTT. It codes for CASSVQGYGTEAFF.

The genes are TRBV11-3 and TRBJ2-7, with a possible D match to TRBD1 (5 bases). Trimming left V 5 bases short and J 1 base short, with 6 bases between. The CDR3 covers 12 residues. Germline V lookup: CDR1 SGHNT, CDR2 YENEEA. This chain's CDR3 is CASSHRSYEQYF. Written as DNA, the CDR3 is TGTGCCAGCAGCCACAGGTCCTACGAGCAGTACTTC.

V gene TRBV7-2 combines with J gene TRBJ2-5, with 7 nucleotides matching TRBD1. The germline V gene encodes CDR1 SGHTA and CDR2 FQGNSA. The junction had 3 bases not matched to a gene; V was cut back by 4 bases and J by 4 bases. This CDR3 has 13 residues. CDR3 DNA: TGTGCCAGCAGCTGGGACAGAAGAGAGACCCAGTACTTC. Translating it yields CASSWDRRETQYF.

The genes are TRBV5-1 and TRBJ1-1, with no clear D. This CDR3 is built from 13 residues. CDR1 SGHRS and CDR2 YFSETQ come from the germline V gene. V lost 3 bases, J lost 3 bases, and 9 bases lay in between. For the CDR3, the DNA is TGCGCCAGCAGCTCGAGGGTAGACACTGAAGCTTTCTTT. It yields the protein CASSSRVDTEAFF.

The sample holds a few counts of this clone. The CDR3 nucleotides are TGTGCCAGCAGCTCGGGACAGAACACCGGGGAGCTGTTTTTT. Protein sequence: CASSSGQNTGELFF. The chain is built from TRBV9 and TRBJ2-2; TRBD1 might be the D (6 bases). Germline assignment: CDR1 SGDLS and CDR2 YYNGEE. This CDR3 is 14 amino acids long. The V and J ends lost 4 bases and 1 base respectively, with 8 bases between them.

This clone was detected only a few times. This rearrangement joins TRBV21-1 to TRBJ1-5. TRBV21-1 is deemed a pseudogene. The CDR3 is 16 residues long. DNA of the CDR3: TGTGCCAGCAGCAAGGAGAGGAGGCTTCCGAATCAGCCCCAGCATTTT. Protein: CASSKERRLPNQPQHF.

The chain links TRBV28 to TRBJ2-7; 7 bases are a match to TRBD1. This CDR3 region has 14 residues. Germline values: CDR1 MDHEN, CDR2 SYDVKM. The V and J ends lost 6 bases and 3 bases, in that order; junction bases with no gene match: 8. The CDR3 loop reads CASSRDSSYYEQYF. For the CDR3, the DNA is TGTGCCAGCAGCCGGGACAGCTCGTACTACGAGCAGTACTTC.

The V call is TRBV6-2 or TRBV6-3, the J call TRBJ2-1, with 9 bases lining up with TRBD2. V shed 4 bases, J shed 15 bases, and the junction held 19 bases outside the gene matches. The CDR3 is 16 amino acids. Germline CDR1 MNHEY, CDR2 SVGEGT. The CDR3 sequence is CASSSPYGSGSSLGFF. CDR3 in DNA: TGTGCCAGCAGTTCCCCTTATGGTAGCGGGAGTTCGCTTGGGTTCTTC.

The V call is TRBV4-3, the J call TRBJ1-1; D gene unclear. The CDR3 runs 13 residues. Trimming left V 2 bases short and J 5 bases short, with 9 bases between. Germline values: CDR1 LGHNA, CDR2 YSLEER. CDR3 sequence: CASSQSSGTEAFF. For the CDR3, the DNA is TGCGCCAGCAGCCAATCCTCGGGGACTGAAGCTTTCTTT.

This clone was observed a handful of times. The chain couples TRBV11-1 to TRBJ2-7; perhaps TRBD1 as D (6 bases). V gave up 1 base and J gave up 2 bases, with 9 bases separating them. The CDR3 loop spans 14 amino acids. Germline V gene lookup returns CDR1 SGHAT and CDR2 FQDESV (reference sequence). This CDR3 is CASSLEQGPYEQYF. As DNA, the CDR3 is TGTGCCAGCAGCTTAGAACAGGGCCCCTACGAGCAGTACTTC.

This sequence joins TRBV7-6 and TRBJ1-5; D is undetermined. The CDR3 length is 16 residues. V was trimmed by 1 base and J by 1 base, leaving 11 bases between them. Germline V gene lookup returns CDR1 SGHVS and CDR2 FNYEAQ. The CDR3 DNA reads TGTGCCAGCAGCTTAGAATTCCCTTTCAGCAATCAGCCCCAGCATTTT. Its translation is CASSLEFPFSNQPQHF.

V and J are TRBV28 and TRBJ2-7, with TRBD1 matching 10 bases. Germline V gives CDR1 MDHEN, CDR2 SYDVKM. The length of the CDR3 is 14 residues. Trimming cost V 6 bases and J 1 base; bases outside gene matches: 3. This CDR3 is CASRTGGESYEQYF. The CDR3 DNA reads TGTGCCAGCAGGACAGGGGGCGAATCCTACGAGCAGTACTTC.

Here the CDR3 DNA reads TGTGCCAGCAGCTTTGGAGGAGGGGAGACCCAGTACTTC. Translated, it gives CASSFGGGETQYF. The chain recombines TRBV7-3 with TRBJ2-5; D may be TRBD2 (6 bases). CDR3 length equals 13 residues. Germline assignment: CDR1 SGHTA and CDR2 FQGTGA. V gave up 3 bases and J gave up 5 bases, with 10 bases separating them.

The CDR3: CASSLGGRTNEKLFF. Written as DNA, the CDR3 is TGTGCCAGCAGCCTCGGGGGACGGACTAATGAAAAACTGTTTTTT. The chain carries TRBV3-1 (or the pseudogene TRBV3-2) and TRBJ1-4; tentative D call: TRBD1 (5 bases). This CDR3 contains 15 residues. The V and J ends lost 4 bases and 2 bases respectively, with 11 bases between them. The germline V gene encodes CDR1 LGHDT and CDR2 YNNKEL (reference sequence).

V and J are TRBV12-1 and TRBJ2-2; TRBD1 is the table's D call, not checked against the DNA. TRBV12-1 is deemed a pseudogene. The length of the CDR3 is 15 residues. CDR3 sequence reads: CASSPGQGSTGELFF. CDR3 DNA sequence: TGTGCCAGCAGCCCAGGACAGGGTAGCACCGGGGAGCTGTTTTTT.

CDR3 sequence (DNA): TGTGCCAGCAGTGAAATAAGTAGCCGGTTCGGCTATGGCTACACCTTC. Its translation: CASSEISSRFGYGYTF. This chain links TRBV2 with TRBJ1-2; D gene ambiguous. Per germline, CDR1 SNHLY and CDR2 FYNNEI. Trimming removed 2 bases at V and 4 bases at J, with 17 bases between. The CDR3 covers 16 residues. Full variable domain (rest looked up from reference TRBV2 and TRBJ1-2): EPEVTQTPSHQVTQMGQEVILRCVPISNHLYFYWYRQILGQKVEFLVSFYNNEISEKSEIFDDQFSVERPDGSNFTLKIRSTKLEDSAMYFCASSEISSRFGYGYTFGSGTRLTVV.

The gene calls are TRBV6-2 or TRBV6-3 and TRBJ1-5; weak D call: TRBD1 (5 bases). CDR1 MNHEY and CDR2 SVGEGT come from the germline V gene. The CDR3 contains 17 residues. Trimming stripped 5 bases from V and 4 bases from J, with 21 bases between. The CDR3 DNA reads as TGTGCCAGCAGTCCGTCCTGGGCCCCTGGGGGGAATCAGCCCCAGCATTTT. Its protein product is CASSPSWAPGGNQPQHF.